Listed here are 4 T cell receptor beta chains from one sample, sequenced in a study of shared clonotypes between healthy human individuals. Profiled with immunoSEQ multiplex PCR; TCRdb holds only in-frame clones, not every one. The sample lists 450,000 to 550,000 clones, about four fifths occurring once. Material for sequencing was PBMCs. These receptors all stem from a woman between 40 and 50 years old in good health. Some clones in this sample may be carry-over from other donors' samples.

CDR3 in DNA: TGTGCCAGCAGCAAGGGGACTAGTGGGGACGAGCAGTACTTC. The encoded protein is CASSKGTSGDEQYF. This chain uses TRBV7-2 with TRBJ2-5, with 8 bases aligning to TRBD2. TRBJ2-7 matches the DNA end more closely, so the J call is doubtful. Germline lookup yields CDR1 SGHTA and CDR2 FQGNSA. This CDR3 region has 14 residues.

The gene calls are TRBV4-3 and TRBJ2-2, with 9 positions matching TRBD2. The V segment lost 1 base and the J segment 4 bases; nucleotides outside the gene matches: 4. Germline V gene lookup returns CDR1 LGHNA and CDR2 YSLEER. The CDR3 sequence is 16 residues long. The CDR3 sequence is CASSQGASGVTGELFF. DNA of the CDR3: TGCGCCAGCAGCCAAGGGGCTAGCGGGGTCACCGGGGAGCTGTTTTTT.

This clone was counted at least ten times. Other nucleotide sequences from this sample produce the same CDR3. This chain uses TRBV7-9 with TRBJ2-1; no firm D call. Per germline, CDR1 SEHNR and CDR2 FQNEAQ (reference sequence). The V gene lost 4 bases and the J gene lost 5 bases, with 3 bases spanning the gap. This CDR3 has 11 amino acids. The CDR3 DNA follows: TGTGCCAGCAGCTACGACAATGAGCAGTTCTTC. This codes for CASSYDNEQFF.

J is TRBJ2-6 and V is TRBV7-2, with D perhaps being TRBD1 or TRBD2 (6 bases each). Trimming left V 3 bases short and J 4 bases short, with 16 bases between. The CDR3 has 17 residues. Germline V CDR1 and CDR2: SGHTA, FQGNSA. CDR3 region: CASSFPRGGFGANVLTF. CDR3 coding DNA: TGTGCCAGCAGCTTCCCTAGAGGGGGGTTCGGGGCCAACGTCCTGACTTTC.